The rows below give T cell receptor beta chains drawn from one sample of a study of blood T cell repertoires in COVID-19. Sequencing was performed with immunoSEQ multiplex PCR; in TCRdb, only in-frame clones are kept and a portion is missing. The sample records approximately 150,000 clones, over 70% being singletons. The sample comprised peripheral blood. Receptor source: a woman between 45 and 65 years old with acute or convalescent COVID-19. Each CDR3 is given with its conserved first and last residue. Fields, in order: V gene, D gene, J gene, CDR3 protein, CDR3 DNA. The D gene is left open where the match is weak.

V gene: TRBV19
D gene: .
J gene: TRBJ1-1
CDR3 protein: CASSPSLTRRTEAFF
CDR3 DNA: TGTGCCAGTAGTCCCTCCTTGACAAGACGGACTGAAGCTTTCTTT

V gene: TRBV7-2
D gene: .
J gene: TRBJ2-1
CDR3 protein: CASNRIGYNEQFF
CDR3 DNA: TGTGCCAGCAACAGAATCGGTTACAATGAGCAGTTCTTC

V gene: TRBV25-1
D gene: .
J gene: TRBJ1-1
CDR3 protein: CASSWEGKTEAFF
CDR3 DNA: TGTGCCAGCAGTTGGGAGGGTAAGACTGAAGCTTTCTTT

V gene: TRBV6-5
D gene: TRBD1
J gene: TRBJ2-7
CDR3 protein: CASSWSLGQAFYEQYF
CDR3 DNA: TGTGCCAGCAGTTGGAGCCTGGGACAGGCCTTCTACGAGCAGTACTTC

V gene: TRBV3-1/TRBV3-2
D gene: TRBD1
J gene: TRBJ1-1
CDR3 protein: CASSQDLGAGGRTEAFF
CDR3 DNA: TGTGCCAGCAGCCAAGATCTAGGTGCAGGGGGACGTACTGAAGCTTTCTTT

V gene: TRBV13
D gene: .
J gene: TRBJ2-1
CDR3 protein: CASSLGESSYNEQFF
CDR3 DNA: TGTGCCAGCAGCTTAGGGGAGAGCTCCTACAATGAGCAGTTCTTC

V gene: TRBV7-2
D gene: TRBD1
J gene: TRBJ1-2
CDR3 protein: CASSFRGDSNYGYTF
CDR3 DNA: TGTGCCAGCAGCTTTCGAGGGGACAGCAACTATGGCTACACCTTC

V gene: TRBV18
D gene: TRBD2
J gene: TRBJ2-1
CDR3 protein: CASSWTSGGPNGDEQFF
CDR3 DNA: TGTGCCAGCTCGTGGACTAGCGGGGGCCCCAATGGCGATGAGCAGTTCTTC

V gene: TRBV6-5
D gene: TRBD1
J gene: TRBJ1-5
CDR3 protein: CASSSTGAAQPQHF
CDR3 DNA: TGTGCCAGCAGTTCGACAGGGGCGGCTCAGCCCCAGCATTTT

V gene: TRBV6-5
D gene: TRBD2
J gene: TRBJ2-4
CDR3 protein: CASSPREGNIQYF
CDR3 DNA: TGTGCCAGCAGTCCTCGGGAGGGAAACATTCAGTACTTC

V gene: TRBV18
D gene: TRBD1
J gene: TRBJ2-5
CDR3 protein: CASSLRDSVQETQYF
CDR3 DNA: TGTGCCAGCTCACTACGGGACAGCGTCCAAGAGACCCAGTACTTC

V gene: TRBV28
D gene: .
J gene: TRBJ2-6
CDR3 protein: CASSLSPQGIILSGANVLTF
CDR3 DNA: TGTGCCAGCAGTTTATCTCCACAGGGCATTATTTTATCTGGGGCCAACGTCCTGACTTTC

V gene: TRBV10-3
D gene: .
J gene: TRBJ1-2
CDR3 protein: CAISGTEPLANYGYTF
CDR3 DNA: TGTGCCATCAGTGGAACAGAGCCGTTAGCTAACTATGGCTACACCTTC

V gene: TRBV9
D gene: TRBD2
J gene: TRBJ2-4
CDR3 protein: CASSVVSGGDIQYF
CDR3 DNA: TGTGCCAGCAGCGTAGTTAGCGGGGGAGACATTCAGTACTTC

V gene: TRBV19
D gene: .
J gene: TRBJ2-3
CDR3 protein: CASRDSSTDTQYF
CDR3 DNA: TGTGCCAGTAGGGACAGTTCCACAGATACGCAGTATTTT

V gene: TRBV5-6
D gene: .
J gene: TRBJ2-7
CDR3 protein: CASSLGLGYEQYF
CDR3 DNA: TGTGCCAGCAGCCTAGGACTGGGCTACGAGCAGTACTTC

V gene: TRBV5-6
D gene: TRBD1
J gene: TRBJ2-1
CDR3 protein: CASSLGQGVGEQFF
CDR3 DNA: TGTGCCAGCAGCTTGGGACAGGGGGTCGGGGAGCAGTTCTTC

V gene: TRBV7-2
D gene: TRBD1
J gene: TRBJ2-2
CDR3 protein: CASSLSTGSTGELFF
CDR3 DNA: TGTGCCAGCAGCCTATCGACAGGGAGCACCGGGGAGCTGTTTTTT